This TCR beta chain was identified in a study of identifying expanded T cells in peripheral blood. The V gene lost 1 base and the J gene lost 3 bases, with 11 bases spanning the gap. Germline V gene lookup returns CDR1 LNHDA and CDR2 SQIVND (reference sequence). The CDR3 covers 15 residues. Using immunoSEQ multiplex PCR, the repertoire was profiled, and TCRdb retains in-frame clones only, with some absent. Of under 100,000 clones detected, 85% appear once; the ten largest clones hold less than 5%. No infections or other immune events were documented during collection. The chain carries TRBV19 and TRBJ2-3, with D possibly matching TRBD1 (6 bases). The sequencing input was blood. The TCR sequence derives from a person aged 18-70 years in good health. CDR3 coding DNA: TGTGCCAGTAGTATAGCGCCGACAGGTACAGATACGCAGTATTTT. It encodes CASSIAPTGTDTQYF.